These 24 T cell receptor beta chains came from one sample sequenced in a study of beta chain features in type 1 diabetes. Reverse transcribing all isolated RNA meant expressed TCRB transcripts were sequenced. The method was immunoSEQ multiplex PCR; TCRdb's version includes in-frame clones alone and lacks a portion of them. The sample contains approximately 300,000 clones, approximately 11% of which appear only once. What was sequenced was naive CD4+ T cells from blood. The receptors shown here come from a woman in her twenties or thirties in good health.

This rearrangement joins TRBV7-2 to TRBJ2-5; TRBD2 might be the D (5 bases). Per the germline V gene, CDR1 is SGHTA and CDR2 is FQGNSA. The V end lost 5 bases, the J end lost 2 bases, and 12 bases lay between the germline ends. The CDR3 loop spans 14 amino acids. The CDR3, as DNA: TGTGCCAGCAGCCTGGACTTTTTTCAAGAGACCCAGTACTTC. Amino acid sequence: CASSLDFFQETQYF.

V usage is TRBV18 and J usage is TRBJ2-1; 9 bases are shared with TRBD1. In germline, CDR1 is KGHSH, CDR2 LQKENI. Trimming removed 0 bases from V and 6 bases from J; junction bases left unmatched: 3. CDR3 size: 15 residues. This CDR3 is CASSPPATGGNEQFF. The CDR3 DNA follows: TGTGCCAGCTCACCACCCGCGACAGGGGGCAATGAGCAGTTCTTC.

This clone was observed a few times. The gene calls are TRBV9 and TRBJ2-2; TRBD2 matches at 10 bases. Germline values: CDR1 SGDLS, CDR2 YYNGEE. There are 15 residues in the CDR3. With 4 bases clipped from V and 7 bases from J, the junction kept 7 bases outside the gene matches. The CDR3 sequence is CASSSSGSGIGELFF. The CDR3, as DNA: TGTGCCAGCAGCTCTAGCGGGAGTGGGATCGGGGAGCTGTTTTTT.

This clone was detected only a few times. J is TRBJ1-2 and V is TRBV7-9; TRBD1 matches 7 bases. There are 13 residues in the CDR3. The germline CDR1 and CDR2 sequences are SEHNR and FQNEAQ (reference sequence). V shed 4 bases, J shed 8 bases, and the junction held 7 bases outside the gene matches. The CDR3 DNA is TGTGCCAGCAGCTCAGACAGGGCCGACGGCTACACCTTC. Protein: CASSSDRADGYTF.

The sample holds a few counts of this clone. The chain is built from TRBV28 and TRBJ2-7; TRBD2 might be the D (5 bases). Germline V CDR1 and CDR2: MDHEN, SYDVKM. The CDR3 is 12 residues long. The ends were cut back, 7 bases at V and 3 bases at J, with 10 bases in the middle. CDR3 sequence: CASTSGHYEQYF. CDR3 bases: TGTGCCAGCACCAGCGGCCACTACGAGCAGTACTTC.

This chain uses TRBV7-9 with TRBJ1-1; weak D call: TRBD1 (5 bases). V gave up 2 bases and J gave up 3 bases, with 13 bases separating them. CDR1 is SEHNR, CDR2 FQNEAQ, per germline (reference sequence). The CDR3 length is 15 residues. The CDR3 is CASSLITGWDTEAFF. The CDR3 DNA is TGTGCCAGCAGCTTAATAACAGGTTGGGACACTGAAGCTTTCTTT.

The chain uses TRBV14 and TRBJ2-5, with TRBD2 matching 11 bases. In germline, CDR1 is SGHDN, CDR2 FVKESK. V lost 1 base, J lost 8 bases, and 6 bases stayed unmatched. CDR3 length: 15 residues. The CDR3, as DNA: TGTGCCAGCAGCCAAGCTCTCCTAGCGGGAGGAACCCAGTACTTC. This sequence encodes CASSQALLAGGTQYF.

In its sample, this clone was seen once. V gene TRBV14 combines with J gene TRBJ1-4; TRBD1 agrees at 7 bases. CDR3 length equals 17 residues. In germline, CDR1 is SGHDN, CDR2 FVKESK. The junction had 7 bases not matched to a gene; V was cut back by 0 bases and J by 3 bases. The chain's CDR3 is CASSQDKGAVANEKLFF. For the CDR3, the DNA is TGTGCCAGCAGCCAAGATAAGGGGGCTGTCGCTAATGAAAAACTGTTTTTT. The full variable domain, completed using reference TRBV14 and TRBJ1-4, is EAGVTQFPSHSVIEKGQTVTLRCDPISGHDNLYWYRRVMGKEIKFLLHFVKESKQDESGMPNNRFLAERTGGTYSTLKVQPAELEDSGVYFCASSQDKGAVANEKLFFGSGTQLSVL.

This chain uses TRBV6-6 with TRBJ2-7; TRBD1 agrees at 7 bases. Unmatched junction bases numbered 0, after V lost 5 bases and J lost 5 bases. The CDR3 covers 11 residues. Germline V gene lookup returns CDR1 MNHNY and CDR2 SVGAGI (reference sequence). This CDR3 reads CASSTGDEQYF. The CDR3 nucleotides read TGTGCCAGCAGTACAGGGGACGAGCAGTACTTC.

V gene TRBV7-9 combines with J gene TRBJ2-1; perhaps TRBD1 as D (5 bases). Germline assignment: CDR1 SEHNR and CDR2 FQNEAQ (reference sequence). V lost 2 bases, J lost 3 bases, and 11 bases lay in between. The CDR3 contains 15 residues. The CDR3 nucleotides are TGTGCCAGCAGCTTAAGGGGATCCCTCTACAATGAGCAGTTCTTC. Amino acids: CASSLRGSLYNEQFF.

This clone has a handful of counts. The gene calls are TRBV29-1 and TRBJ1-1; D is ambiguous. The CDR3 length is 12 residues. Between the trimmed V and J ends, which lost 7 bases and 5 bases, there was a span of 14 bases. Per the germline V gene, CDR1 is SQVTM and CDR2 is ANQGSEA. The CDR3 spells CSAPRPGTEAFF. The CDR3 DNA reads TGCAGCGCCCCTCGGCCAGGTACTGAAGCTTTCTTT.

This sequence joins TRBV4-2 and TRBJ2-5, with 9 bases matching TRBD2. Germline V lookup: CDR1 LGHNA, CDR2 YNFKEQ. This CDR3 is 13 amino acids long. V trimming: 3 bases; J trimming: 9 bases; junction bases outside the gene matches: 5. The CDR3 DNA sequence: TGTGCCAGCAGCCAGGGACTAGCTCAGGCCCAGTACTTC. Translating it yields CASSQGLAQAQYF.

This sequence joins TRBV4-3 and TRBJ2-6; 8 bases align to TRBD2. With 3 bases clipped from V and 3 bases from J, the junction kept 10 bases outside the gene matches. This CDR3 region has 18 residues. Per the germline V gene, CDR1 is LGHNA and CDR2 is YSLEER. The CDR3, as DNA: TGCGCCAGCAGCCATGGGATTAGCGGGATGTTTGGGGCCAACGTCCTGACTTTC. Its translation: CASSHGISGMFGANVLTF.

This CDR3 reads CASSPWTVTYEQYF. CDR3 coding DNA: TGCGCCAGCAGCCCTTGGACAGTGACCTACGAGCAGTACTTC. The chain carries TRBV5-1 and TRBJ2-7; D is perhaps TRBD1 (6 bases). V shed 4 bases and J shed 2 bases, with 13 bases lying between them. Germline loops: CDR1 SGHRS, CDR2 YFSETQ. This CDR3 region has 14 residues.

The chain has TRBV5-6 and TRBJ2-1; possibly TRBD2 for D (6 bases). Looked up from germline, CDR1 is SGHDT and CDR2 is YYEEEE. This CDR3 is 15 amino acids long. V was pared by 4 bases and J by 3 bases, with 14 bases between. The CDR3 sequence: CASSPTRFLYNEQFF. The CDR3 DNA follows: TGTGCCAGCAGCCCGACTAGGTTTCTCTACAATGAGCAGTTCTTC.

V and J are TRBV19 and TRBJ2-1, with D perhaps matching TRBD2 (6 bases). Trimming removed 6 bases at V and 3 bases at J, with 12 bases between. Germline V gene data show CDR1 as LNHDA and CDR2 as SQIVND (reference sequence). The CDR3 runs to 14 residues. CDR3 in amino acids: CASSPEGLYNEQFF. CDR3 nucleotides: TGTGCCAGTAGCCCCGAGGGACTCTACAATGAGCAGTTCTTC.

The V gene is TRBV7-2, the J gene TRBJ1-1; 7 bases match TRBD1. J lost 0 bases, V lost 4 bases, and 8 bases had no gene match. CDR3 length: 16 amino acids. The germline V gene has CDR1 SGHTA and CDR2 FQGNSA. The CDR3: CASSYYRGAMNTEAFF. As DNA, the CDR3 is TGTGCCAGCAGCTACTACAGGGGCGCGATGAACACTGAAGCTTTCTTT.

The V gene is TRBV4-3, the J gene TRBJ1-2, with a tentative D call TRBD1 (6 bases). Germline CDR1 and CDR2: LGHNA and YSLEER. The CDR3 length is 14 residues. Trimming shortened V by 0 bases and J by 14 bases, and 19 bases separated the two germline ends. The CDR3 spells CASSQDFRTDFKTF. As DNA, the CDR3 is TGCGCCAGCAGCCAAGATTTTCGGACAGACTTCAAGACCTTC.

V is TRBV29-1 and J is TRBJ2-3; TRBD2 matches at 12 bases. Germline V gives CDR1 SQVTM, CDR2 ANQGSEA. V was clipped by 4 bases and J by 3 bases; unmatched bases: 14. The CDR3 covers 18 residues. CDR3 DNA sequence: TGCAGCGTTGGAGGGCTAGCGGGAGGGCCCTCGGGTACAGATACGCAGTATTTT. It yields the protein CSVGGLAGGPSGTDTQYF.

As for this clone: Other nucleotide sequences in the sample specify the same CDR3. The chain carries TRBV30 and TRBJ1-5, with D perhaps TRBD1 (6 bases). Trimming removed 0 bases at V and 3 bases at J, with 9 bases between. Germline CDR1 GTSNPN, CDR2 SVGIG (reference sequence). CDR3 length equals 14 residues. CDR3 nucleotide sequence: TGTGCCTGGAGTGTAGGACAGTCCAATCAGCCCCAGCATTTT. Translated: CAWSVGQSNQPQHF.

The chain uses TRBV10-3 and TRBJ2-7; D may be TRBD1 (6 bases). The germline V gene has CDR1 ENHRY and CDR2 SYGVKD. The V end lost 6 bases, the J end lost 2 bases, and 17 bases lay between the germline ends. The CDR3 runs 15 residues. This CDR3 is CAIRQTGSRAYEQYF. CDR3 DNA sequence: TGTGCCATCAGACAAACAGGGAGTAGAGCCTACGAGCAGTACTTC.

CDR3 sequence: CASSAGGTGGNTIYF. CDR3 DNA sequence: TGTGCCAGCAGCGCCGGAGGGACGGGTGGAAACACCATATATTTT. The chain is built from TRBV9 and TRBJ1-3; TRBD1 is a possible D gene (5 bases). From germline, CDR1 is SGDLS and CDR2 YYNGEE. The CDR3 loop spans 15 amino acids. The V gene lost 3 bases and the J gene lost 3 bases, with 13 bases spanning the gap. Variable domain in full (rest from reference TRBV9 and TRBJ1-3): DSGVTQTPKHLITATGQRVTLRCSPRSGDLSVYWYQQSLDQGLQFLIQYYNGEERAKGNILERFSAQQFPDLHSELNLSSLELGDSALYFCASSAGGTGGNTIYFGEGSWLTVV.

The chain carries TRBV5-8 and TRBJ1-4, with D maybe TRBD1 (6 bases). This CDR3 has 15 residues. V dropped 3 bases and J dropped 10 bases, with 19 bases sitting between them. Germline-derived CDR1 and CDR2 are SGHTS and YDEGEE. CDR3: CASSSERGGGAKLFF. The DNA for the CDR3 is TGTGCCAGCAGCTCCGAACGTGGAGGGGGGGCAAAACTGTTTTTT. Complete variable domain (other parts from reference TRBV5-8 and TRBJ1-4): EAGVTQSPTHLIKTRGQQATLRCSPISGHTSVYWYQQALGLGLQFLLWYDEGEERNRGNFPPRFSGRQFPNYSSELNVNALELEDSALYLCASSSERGGGAKLFFGSGTQLSVL.

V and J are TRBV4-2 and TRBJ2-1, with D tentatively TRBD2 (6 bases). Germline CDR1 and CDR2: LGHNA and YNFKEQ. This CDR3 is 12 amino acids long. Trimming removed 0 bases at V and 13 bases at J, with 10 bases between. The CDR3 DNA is TGTGCCAGCAGCCAAGATGCGGGGTATCAGTTCTTC. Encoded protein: CASSQDAGYQFF.